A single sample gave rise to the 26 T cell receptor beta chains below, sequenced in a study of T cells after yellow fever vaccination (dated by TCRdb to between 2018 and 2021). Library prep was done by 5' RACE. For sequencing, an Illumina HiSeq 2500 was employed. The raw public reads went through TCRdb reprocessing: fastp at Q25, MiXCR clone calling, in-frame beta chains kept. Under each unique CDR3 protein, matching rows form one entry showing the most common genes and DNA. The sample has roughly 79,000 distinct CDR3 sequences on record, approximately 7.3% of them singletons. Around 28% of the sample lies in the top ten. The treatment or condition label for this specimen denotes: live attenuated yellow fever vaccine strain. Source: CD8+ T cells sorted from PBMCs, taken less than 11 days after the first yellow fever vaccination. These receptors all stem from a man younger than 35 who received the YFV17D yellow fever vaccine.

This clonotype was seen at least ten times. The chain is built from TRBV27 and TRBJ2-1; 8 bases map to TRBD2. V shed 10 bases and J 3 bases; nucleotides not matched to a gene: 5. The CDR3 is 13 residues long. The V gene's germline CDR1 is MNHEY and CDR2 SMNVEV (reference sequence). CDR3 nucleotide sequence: TGTGCCACCTCGGGGGGGGGCTACAATGAGCAGTTCTTC. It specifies CATSGGGYNEQFF.

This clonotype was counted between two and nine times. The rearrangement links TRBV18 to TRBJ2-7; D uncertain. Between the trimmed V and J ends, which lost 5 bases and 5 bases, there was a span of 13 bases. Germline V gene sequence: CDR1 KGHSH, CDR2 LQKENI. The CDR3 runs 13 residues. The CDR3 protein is CASSLSAADEQYV. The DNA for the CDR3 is TGTGCCAGCTCATTATCCGCCGCCGACGAGCAGTACGTC.

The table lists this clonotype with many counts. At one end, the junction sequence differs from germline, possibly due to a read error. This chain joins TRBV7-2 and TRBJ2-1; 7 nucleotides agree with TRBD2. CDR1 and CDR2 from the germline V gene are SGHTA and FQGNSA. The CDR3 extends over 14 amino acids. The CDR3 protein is CASSIAGTINEQFF. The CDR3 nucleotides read TGTGCCAGCAGCATAGCCGGGACTATCAATGAGCAGTTCTTC. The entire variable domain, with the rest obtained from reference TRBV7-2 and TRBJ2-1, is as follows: GAGVSQSPSNKVTEKGKDVELRCDPISGHTALYWYRQSLGQGLEFLIYFQGNSAPDKSGLPSDRFSAERTGGSVSTLTIQRTQQEDSAVYLCASSIAGTINEQFFGPGTRLTVL.

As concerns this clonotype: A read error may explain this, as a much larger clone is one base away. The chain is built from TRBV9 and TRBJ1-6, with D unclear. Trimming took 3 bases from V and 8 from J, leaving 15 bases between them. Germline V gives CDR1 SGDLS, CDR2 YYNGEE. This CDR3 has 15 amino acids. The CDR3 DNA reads TGTGCCAGCAGCGCGGGAAGGGCGAGGGATTCACCCCTCCACTTT. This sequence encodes CASSAGRARDSPLHF.

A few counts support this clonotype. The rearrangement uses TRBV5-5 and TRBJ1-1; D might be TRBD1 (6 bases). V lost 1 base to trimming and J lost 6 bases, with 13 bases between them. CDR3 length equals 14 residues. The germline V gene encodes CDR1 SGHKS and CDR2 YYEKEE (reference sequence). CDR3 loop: CASSLMGRGSEAFF. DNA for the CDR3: TGTGCCAGCAGCTTGATGGGCAGGGGATCTGAAGCTTTCTTT.

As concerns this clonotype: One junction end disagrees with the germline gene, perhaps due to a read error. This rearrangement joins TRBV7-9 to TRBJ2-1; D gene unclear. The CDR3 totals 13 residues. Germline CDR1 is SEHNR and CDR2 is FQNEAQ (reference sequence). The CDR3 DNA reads TGTGCCAGCATCTTAGCCTTGGGCAATGAGCAGTTCTTC. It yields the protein CASILALGNEQFF.

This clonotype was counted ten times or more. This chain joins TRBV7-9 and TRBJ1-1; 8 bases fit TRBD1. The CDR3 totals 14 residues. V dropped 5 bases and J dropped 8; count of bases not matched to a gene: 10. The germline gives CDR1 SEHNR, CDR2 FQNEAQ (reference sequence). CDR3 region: CASSQGQATWEAFF. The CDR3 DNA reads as TGTGCCAGCAGCCAGGGACAGGCAACCTGGGAAGCTTTCTTT.

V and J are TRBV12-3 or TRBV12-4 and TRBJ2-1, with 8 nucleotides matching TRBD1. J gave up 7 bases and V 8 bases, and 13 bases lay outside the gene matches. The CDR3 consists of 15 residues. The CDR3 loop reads CASAGQGLGWNEQFF. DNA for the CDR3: TGTGCCAGCGCCGGACAGGGCTTGGGATGGAATGAGCAGTTCTTC.

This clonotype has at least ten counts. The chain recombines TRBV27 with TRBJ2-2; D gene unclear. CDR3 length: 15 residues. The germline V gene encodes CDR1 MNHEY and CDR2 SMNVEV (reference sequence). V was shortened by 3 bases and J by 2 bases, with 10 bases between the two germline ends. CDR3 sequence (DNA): TGTGCCAGCAGTTTCGTCGGTTATAACACCGGGGAGCTGTTTTTT. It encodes CASSFVGYNTGELFF.

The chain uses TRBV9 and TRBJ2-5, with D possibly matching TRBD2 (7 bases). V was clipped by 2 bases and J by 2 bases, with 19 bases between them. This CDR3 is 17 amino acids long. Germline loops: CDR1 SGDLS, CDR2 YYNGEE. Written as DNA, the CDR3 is TGTGCCAGCAGCGTCGACCCGGGGGGCCCGATACAAGAGACCCAGTACTTC. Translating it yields CASSVDPGGPIQETQYF.

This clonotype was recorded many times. The CDR3 is CASSEYRGEQYF. The CDR3 nucleotides read TGTGCCAGCAGCGAATACAGAGGGGAGCAGTACTTC. This rearrangement joins TRBV7-9 to TRBJ2-7; possible D gene TRBD2, 5 bases. CDR1 and CDR2 from the germline V gene are SEHNR and FQNEAQ (reference sequence). The CDR3 totals 12 residues. Trimming left V 5 bases short and J 7 bases short, with 12 bases between.

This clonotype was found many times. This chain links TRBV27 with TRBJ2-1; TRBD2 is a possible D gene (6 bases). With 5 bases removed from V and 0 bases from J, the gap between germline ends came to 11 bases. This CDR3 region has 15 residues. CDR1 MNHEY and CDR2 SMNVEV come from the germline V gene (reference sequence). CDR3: CASSPDGSSYNEQFF. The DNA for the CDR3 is TGTGCCAGCAGTCCGGACGGGAGCTCCTACAATGAGCAGTTCTTC.

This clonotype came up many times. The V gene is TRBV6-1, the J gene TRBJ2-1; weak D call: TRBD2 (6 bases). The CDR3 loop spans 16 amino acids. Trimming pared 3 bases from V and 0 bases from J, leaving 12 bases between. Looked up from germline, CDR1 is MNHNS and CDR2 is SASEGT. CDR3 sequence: CASSEEAGSSYNEQFF. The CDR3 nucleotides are TGTGCCAGCAGTGAGGAGGCGGGGAGCTCCTACAATGAGCAGTTCTTC.

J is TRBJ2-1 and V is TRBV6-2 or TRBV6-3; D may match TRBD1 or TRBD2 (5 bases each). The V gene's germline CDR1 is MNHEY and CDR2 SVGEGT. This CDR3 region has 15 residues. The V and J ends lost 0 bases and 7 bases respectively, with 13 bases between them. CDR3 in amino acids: CASSYSISEGNEQFF. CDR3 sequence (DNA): TGTGCCAGCAGTTACTCGATTAGTGAGGGGAATGAGCAGTTCTTC.

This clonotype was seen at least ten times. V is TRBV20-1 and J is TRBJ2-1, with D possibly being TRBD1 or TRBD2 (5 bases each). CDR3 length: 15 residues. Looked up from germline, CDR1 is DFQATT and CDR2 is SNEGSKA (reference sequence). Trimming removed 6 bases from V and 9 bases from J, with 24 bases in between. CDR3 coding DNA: TGCAGTGCGGAGGACGAAGTTGGGGCGAGGGGTGAGCAGTTCTTC. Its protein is CSAEDEVGARGEQFF.

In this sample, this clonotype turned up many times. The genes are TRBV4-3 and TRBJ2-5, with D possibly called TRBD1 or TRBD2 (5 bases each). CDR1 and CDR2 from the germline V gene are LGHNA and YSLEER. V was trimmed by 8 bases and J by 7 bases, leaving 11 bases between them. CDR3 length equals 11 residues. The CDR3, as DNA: TGCGCCAGCGGACATGGAGGGACCCAGTACTTC. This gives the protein CASGHGGTQYF.

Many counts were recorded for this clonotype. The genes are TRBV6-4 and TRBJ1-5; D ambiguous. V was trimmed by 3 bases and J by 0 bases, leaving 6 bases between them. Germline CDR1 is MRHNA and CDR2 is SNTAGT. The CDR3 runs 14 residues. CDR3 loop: CASSERYSNQPQHF. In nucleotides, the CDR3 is TGTGCCAGCAGTGAGAGGTATAGCAATCAGCCCCAGCATTTT.

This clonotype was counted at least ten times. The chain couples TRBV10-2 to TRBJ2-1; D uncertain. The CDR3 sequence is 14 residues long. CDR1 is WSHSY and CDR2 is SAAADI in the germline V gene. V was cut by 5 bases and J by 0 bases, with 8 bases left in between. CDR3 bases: TGCGCCAGCAGTAGAAGGAGCTCCTACAATGAGCAGTTCTTC. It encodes CASSRRSSYNEQFF.

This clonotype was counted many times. This CDR3 reads CASRKTGGFDEKLFF. As DNA, the CDR3 is TGCGCCAGCAGAAAGACAGGGGGCTTTGATGAAAAACTGTTTTTT. The chain uses TRBV4-1 and TRBJ1-4, with 10 bases that match TRBD1. The germline gives CDR1 MGHRA, CDR2 YSYEKL. Losses at the gene ends were 6 bases for V and 6 bases for J; bases not matched to a gene: 7. This CDR3 comprises 15 residues.

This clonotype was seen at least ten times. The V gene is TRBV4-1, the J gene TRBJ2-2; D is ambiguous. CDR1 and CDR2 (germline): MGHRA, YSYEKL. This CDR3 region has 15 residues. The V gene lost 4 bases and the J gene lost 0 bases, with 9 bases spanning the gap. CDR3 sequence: CASSLSITNTGELFF. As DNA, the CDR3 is TGCGCCAGCAGCCTTAGTATAACGAACACCGGGGAGCTGTTTTTT.

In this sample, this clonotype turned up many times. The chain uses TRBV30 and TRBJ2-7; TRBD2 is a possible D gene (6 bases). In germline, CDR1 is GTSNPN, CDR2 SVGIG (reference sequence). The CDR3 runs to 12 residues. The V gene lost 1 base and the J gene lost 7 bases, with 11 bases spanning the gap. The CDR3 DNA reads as TGTGCCTGGAGTGCAGGACGGGGGGAGCAGTACTTC. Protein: CAWSAGRGEQYF.

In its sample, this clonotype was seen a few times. DNA for the CDR3: TGTGCCAGCAGTGCCTCGGGGGGAGGTGAGCAGTTCTTC. Translating it yields CASSASGGGEQFF. The chain carries TRBV27 and TRBJ2-1, with 7 bases lining up with TRBD2. Trimming took 5 bases from V and 9 from J; bases not matched to a gene: 7. The length of the CDR3 is 13 residues. Germline V lookup: CDR1 MNHEY, CDR2 SMNVEV (reference sequence).

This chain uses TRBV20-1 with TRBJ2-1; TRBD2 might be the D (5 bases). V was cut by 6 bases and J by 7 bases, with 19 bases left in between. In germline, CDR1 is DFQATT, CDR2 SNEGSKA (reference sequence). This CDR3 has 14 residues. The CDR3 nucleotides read TGCAGTGCGGAGGTGGGGATTGCAATGAATGAGCAGTTCTTC. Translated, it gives CSAEVGIAMNEQFF.

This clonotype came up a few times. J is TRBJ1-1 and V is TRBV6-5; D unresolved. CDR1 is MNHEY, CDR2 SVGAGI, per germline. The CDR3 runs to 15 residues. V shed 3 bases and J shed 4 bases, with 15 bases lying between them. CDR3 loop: CASSYAGDLGTEAFF. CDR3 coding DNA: TGTGCCAGCAGTTATGCGGGCGACCTGGGCACTGAAGCTTTCTTT.

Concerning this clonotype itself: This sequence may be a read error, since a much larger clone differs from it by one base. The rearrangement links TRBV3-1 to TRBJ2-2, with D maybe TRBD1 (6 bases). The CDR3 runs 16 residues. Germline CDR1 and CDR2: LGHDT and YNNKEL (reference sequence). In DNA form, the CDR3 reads TGTGTCAGCAGCCAAGACCGGGCAGGGGACACCGGGGAGCTGTTTTTT. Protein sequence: CVSSQDRAGDTGELFF.

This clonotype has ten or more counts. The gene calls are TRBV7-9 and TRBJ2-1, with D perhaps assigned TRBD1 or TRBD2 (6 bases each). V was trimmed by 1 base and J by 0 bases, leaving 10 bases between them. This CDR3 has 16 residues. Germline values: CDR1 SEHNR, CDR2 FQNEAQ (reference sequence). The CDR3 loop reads CASSLVGGRSYNEQFF. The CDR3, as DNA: TGTGCCAGCAGCTTAGTAGGGGGGCGCTCCTACAATGAGCAGTTCTTC.